These 6 T cell receptor beta chains share one sample of origin, sequenced in a study of PD-L1 blockade in urothelial cancer (dated by TCRdb to 2017 to 2019). The method behind the library was the immunoSEQ multiplex PCR assay. In TCRdb, the immuneACCESS table is reduced to in-frame sequences with V and J assigned. These tables do not hold every clone; where another copy was compared, an unresolved V gene accounts for under half, and the others remain unexplained. The sample table contains 38,000 or so clones; only one count was recorded for approximately 80% of them. Roughly 15% of the sample belongs to the ten largest clones. What the time point label conveys for this sample: pretreatment peripheral blood. The sequences come from PBMCs, collected around atezolizumab (anti-PD-L1) treatment. The receptors shown here come from a man at least 80 years old with urothelial cancer.

The chain joins TRBV5-1 to TRBJ2-7; D is possibly TRBD1 (6 bases). This CDR3 is 15 amino acids long. Germline V gives CDR1 SGHRS, CDR2 YFSETQ. Trimming left V 3 bases short and J 0 bases short, with 13 bases between. CDR3 DNA: TGCGCCAGCAGCTCGGACAGAGCAACCTCCTACGAGCAGTACTTC. Protein product: CASSSDRATSYEQYF.

This clone was found once. V gene TRBV27 combines with J gene TRBJ1-6; TRBD1 is a possible D gene (5 bases). The CDR3 totals 16 residues. Germline V gene lookup returns CDR1 MNHEY and CDR2 SMNVEV (reference sequence). Deletions cut 3 bases from V and 7 bases from J, with 16 bases between. CDR3 sequence reads: CASSLSQGLGNSPLHF. CDR3 DNA sequence: TGTGCCAGCAGTTTGTCGCAGGGTCTAGGGAATTCACCCCTCCACTTT.

V usage is TRBV9 and J usage is TRBJ2-5; 7 bases are a match to TRBD2. Germline CDR1 and CDR2: SGDLS and YYNGEE. The CDR3 has 14 residues. Trimming took 4 bases from V and 5 from J; bases not matched to a gene: 8. The CDR3 protein is CASSFRGVGETQYF. The CDR3, as DNA: TGTGCCAGCAGCTTCCGGGGGGTTGGGGAGACCCAGTACTTC.

The chain is built from TRBV28 and TRBJ2-7; TRBD2 aligns across 7 bases. After removal of 2 bases from V and 6 bases from J, the junction contained 7 bases not matched to a gene. CDR3 length: 14 amino acids. Germline V gene sequence: CDR1 MDHEN, CDR2 SYDVKM. CDR3 in amino acids: CASSLGLAVVEQYF. The CDR3 bases are TGTGCCAGCAGTTTAGGCCTAGCGGTAGTCGAGCAGTACTTC.

The chain couples TRBV11-2 to TRBJ2-3; 7 nucleotides match TRBD2. The trim removed 5 bases at V and 0 bases at J, leaving 2 bases unmatched. CDR3 length equals 14 residues. CDR1 is SGHAT, CDR2 FQNNGV, per germline. CDR3 region: CASSRGVSTDTQYF. CDR3 DNA sequence: TGTGCCAGCAGCCGGGGGGTGAGCACAGATACGCAGTATTTT.

The table lists this clone with a count of one. The rearrangement joins TRBV5-1 to TRBJ2-3; a weak D match, TRBD2 (7 bases). The CDR3 totals 14 residues. Germline V gene sequence: CDR1 SGHRS, CDR2 YFSETQ. Trimming stripped 2 bases from V and 6 bases from J, with 13 bases between. CDR3: CASSFGGGADTQYF. The CDR3 DNA reads as TGCGCCAGCAGCTTTGGGGGGGGCGCGGATACGCAGTATTTT.